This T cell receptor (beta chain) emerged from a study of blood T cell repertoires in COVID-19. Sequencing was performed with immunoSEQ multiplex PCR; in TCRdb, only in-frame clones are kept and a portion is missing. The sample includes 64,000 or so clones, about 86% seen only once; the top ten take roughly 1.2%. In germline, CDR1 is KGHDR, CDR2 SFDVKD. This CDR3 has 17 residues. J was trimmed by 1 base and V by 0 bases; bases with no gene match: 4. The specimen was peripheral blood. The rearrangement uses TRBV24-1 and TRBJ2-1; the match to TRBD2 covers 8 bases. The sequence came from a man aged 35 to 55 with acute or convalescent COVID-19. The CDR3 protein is CATSDLGGGSSYNEQFF. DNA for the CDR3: TGTGCCACCAGTGATTTGGGCGGGGGGTCATCCTACAATGAGCAGTTCTTC.